Listed below are T cell receptor beta chains from one sample, sequenced in a study of cytomegalovirus exposure and HLA in healthy donors. The repertoire was sequenced with immunoSEQ multiplex PCR; TCRdb's copy has only in-frame clones and lacks some. The sample includes 180,000 or so clones, about three quarters of them seen just once. Sequencing was performed on PBMCs. These TCRs come from a man aged 35 to 55 in good health and CMV-seropositive. The CDR3 runs from the conserved cysteine through the conserved F or W. The D gene is left open where the match is weak. Size values are once, few and many counts, or a class for expanded clones, and some rows have none.

d_gene: -
abundance: -
v_gene: TRBV7-8
len: 15
j_gene: TRBJ1-5
CDR3aa: CASSLAGGRILAQHF
CDR3nt: TGTGCCAGCAGCTTAGCGGGGGGACGGATATTGGCCCAGCATTTT

d_gene: TRBD1
abundance: once
v_gene: TRBV28
len: 15
j_gene: TRBJ1-5
CDR3aa: CASSLGTAGVQPQHF
CDR3nt: TGTGCCAGCAGTTTGGGGACAGCAGGCGTTCAGCCCCAGCATTTT

d_gene: TRBD1
abundance: -
v_gene: TRBV7-9
len: 14
j_gene: TRBJ2-5
CDR3aa: CASSSDRAGETQYF
CDR3nt: TGTGCCAGCAGCTCGGACAGGGCTGGGGAGACCCAGTACTTC

d_gene: TRBD1
abundance: -
v_gene: TRBV4-2
len: 19
j_gene: TRBJ2-3
CDR3aa: CASSPTPGQGSASTDTQYF
CDR3nt: TGTGCCAGCAGCCCGACCCCGGGACAGGGTTCTGCCTCTACAGATACGCAGTATTTT

d_gene: TRBD2
abundance: -
v_gene: TRBV29-1
len: 17
j_gene: TRBJ2-1
CDR3aa: CSVEGVAGISSYNEQFF
CDR3nt: TGCAGCGTTGAAGGGGTAGCGGGGATTAGCTCCTACAATGAGCAGTTCTTC

d_gene: TRBD2
abundance: -
v_gene: TRBV5-1
len: 18
j_gene: TRBJ2-1
CDR3aa: CASTLGGTSGSSYNEQFF
CDR3nt: TGCGCCAGCACCCTTGGAGGGACTAGCGGGAGCTCCTACAATGAGCAGTTCTTC

d_gene: TRBD2
abundance: -
v_gene: TRBV30
len: 13
j_gene: TRBJ2-5
CDR3aa: CAWSLSGREEQYF
CDR3nt: TGTGCCTGGAGCCTTAGCGGGAGGGAGGAGCAGTACTTC

d_gene: TRBD2
abundance: -
v_gene: TRBV6-1
len: 17
j_gene: TRBJ2-3
CDR3aa: CASSEVAGGPGTDTQYF
CDR3nt: TGTGCCAGCAGTGAAGTAGCGGGGGGGCCGGGCACAGATACGCAGTATTTT

d_gene: -
abundance: -
v_gene: TRBV4-2
len: 15
j_gene: TRBJ2-3
CDR3aa: CASSQGTLSTDTQYF
CDR3nt: TGTGCCAGCAGCCAAGGGACTCTTAGCACAGATACGCAGTATTTT

d_gene: TRBD2
abundance: -
v_gene: TRBV27
len: 15
j_gene: TRBJ2-3
CDR3aa: CASRSSGRGGDTQYF
CDR3nt: TGTGCCAGCCGTTCTAGCGGGAGAGGTGGGGATACGCAGTATTTT

d_gene: -
abundance: -
v_gene: TRBV27
len: 16
j_gene: TRBJ2-5
CDR3aa: CASSLSRVVQFETQYF
CDR3nt: TGTGCCAGCAGTTTAAGCAGGGTAGTACAATTTGAGACCCAGTACTTC

d_gene: TRBD2
abundance: -
v_gene: TRBV2
len: 13
j_gene: TRBJ2-7
CDR3aa: CASRTSGSYEQYF
CDR3nt: TGTGCCAGCAGAACTAGCGGGTCCTACGAGCAGTACTTC

d_gene: TRBD2
abundance: few
v_gene: TRBV7-2
len: 15
j_gene: TRBJ2-1
CDR3aa: CASSLGPSGGNEQFF
CDR3nt: TGTGCCAGCAGCTTAGGTCCTAGCGGGGGCAATGAGCAGTTCTTC

d_gene: TRBD1
abundance: -
v_gene: TRBV9
len: 16
j_gene: TRBJ2-7
CDR3aa: CASSAQGASKGSEQYF
CDR3nt: TGTGCCAGCAGCGCCCAGGGGGCCTCAAAGGGATCCGAGCAGTACTTC

d_gene: TRBD1
abundance: -
v_gene: TRBV5-1
len: 15
j_gene: TRBJ1-4
CDR3aa: CASSLSTGDTLRLFF
CDR3nt: TGCGCCAGCAGCTTGAGCACAGGGGACACCCTACGACTGTTTTTT

d_gene: -
abundance: -
v_gene: TRBV5-1
len: 17
j_gene: TRBJ2-4
CDR3aa: CASSLDPTDLAKNSQYF
CDR3nt: TGCGCCAGCAGCTTGGACCCTACAGATCTAGCCAAAAACAGTCAGTACTTC

d_gene: TRBD1
abundance: -
v_gene: TRBV29-1
len: 13
j_gene: TRBJ2-7
CDR3aa: CSGRDRSSYEQYF
CDR3nt: TGCAGCGGACGGGACAGGAGCTCCTACGAGCAGTACTTC

d_gene: -
abundance: once
v_gene: TRBV5-6
len: 15
j_gene: TRBJ2-5
CDR3aa: CASSLGPDSQETQYF
CDR3nt: TGTGCCAGCAGCTTGGGGCCGGACAGCCAAGAGACCCAGTACTTC

d_gene: -
abundance: -
v_gene: TRBV6-5
len: 15
j_gene: TRBJ2-1
CDR3aa: CASSYWPQGGDEQFF
CDR3nt: TGTGCCAGCAGTTACTGGCCGCAGGGGGGAGATGAGCAGTTCTTC

d_gene: -
abundance: -
v_gene: TRBV6-6
len: 15
j_gene: TRBJ2-5
CDR3aa: CASSYRQTEKETQYF
CDR3nt: TGTGCCAGCAGTTACCGCCAGACAGAAAAAGAGACCCAGTACTTC

d_gene: -
abundance: few
v_gene: TRBV6-6
len: 13
j_gene: TRBJ1-5
CDR3aa: CATSRERNQPQHF
CDR3nt: TGTGCCACCTCCCGGGAACGCAATCAGCCCCAGCATTTT

d_gene: TRBD1
abundance: -
v_gene: TRBV9
len: 13
j_gene: TRBJ2-7
CDR3aa: CASSARGLGEQYF
CDR3nt: TGTGCCAGCAGCGCCAGGGGGCTCGGCGAGCAGTACTTC